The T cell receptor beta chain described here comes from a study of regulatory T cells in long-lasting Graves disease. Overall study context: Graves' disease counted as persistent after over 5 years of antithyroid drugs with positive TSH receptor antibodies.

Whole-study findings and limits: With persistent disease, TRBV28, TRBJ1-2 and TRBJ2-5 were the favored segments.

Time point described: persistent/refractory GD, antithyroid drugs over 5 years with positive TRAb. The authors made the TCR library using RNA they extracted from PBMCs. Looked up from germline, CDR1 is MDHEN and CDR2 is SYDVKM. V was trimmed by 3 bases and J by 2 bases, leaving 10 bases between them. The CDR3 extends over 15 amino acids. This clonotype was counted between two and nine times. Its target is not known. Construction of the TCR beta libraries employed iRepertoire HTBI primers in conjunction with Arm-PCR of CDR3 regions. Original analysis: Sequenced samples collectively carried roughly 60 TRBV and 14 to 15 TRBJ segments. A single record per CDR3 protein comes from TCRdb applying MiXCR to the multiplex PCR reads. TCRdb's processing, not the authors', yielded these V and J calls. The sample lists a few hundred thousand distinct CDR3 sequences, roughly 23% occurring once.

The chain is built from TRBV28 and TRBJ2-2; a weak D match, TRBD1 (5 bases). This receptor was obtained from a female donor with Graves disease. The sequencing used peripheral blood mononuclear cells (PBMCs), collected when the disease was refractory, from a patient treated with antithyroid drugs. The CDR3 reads CASSLGRYNTGELFF. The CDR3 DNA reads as TGTGCCAGCAGTTTGGGGCGTTACAACACCGGGGAGCTGTTTTTT.